The 23 T cell receptor beta chains below were found in one sample sequenced in a study of blood T cell repertoires in COVID-19. This table comes from immunoSEQ multiplex PCR, and its TCRdb copy is limited to in-frame clones, with some not included. The sample consists of around 300,000 clones, around four fifths of them appearing once. The sample taken for sequencing was peripheral blood. The source is a woman in her 50s with active or convalescent COVID-19.

The sample holds one count of this clone. The chain is built from TRBV6-4 and TRBJ1-2; 9 nucleotides match TRBD1. V lost 6 bases and J lost 8; bases outside the gene matches: 4. This CDR3 comprises 12 residues. Looked up from germline, CDR1 is MRHNA and CDR2 is SNTAGT. The CDR3 DNA reads TGTGCCAGCAGGGGACAGGGAGGCGGCTACACCTTC. This encodes CASRGQGGGYTF.

In DNA form, the CDR3 reads TGTGCCACCTTCTCCGGGAGGGGCTACACCTTC. Translated: CATFSGRGYTF. The chain is built from TRBV12-3 or TRBV12-4 and TRBJ1-2; D is undetermined. The CDR3 runs to 11 residues. With 10 bases removed from V and 8 bases from J, the gap between germline ends came to 14 bases.

The chain recombines TRBV24-1 with TRBJ2-2; 11 bases are shared with TRBD2. Per the germline V gene, CDR1 is KGHDR and CDR2 is SFDVKD. V was pared by 6 bases and J by 6 bases, with 11 bases of the junction left unmatched. CDR3 length: 17 residues. The CDR3 region has the DNA TGTGCCACCAGTTTAGGGACACCACTAGCGGGAGCCGGGGAGCTGTTTTTT. This translates into CATSLGTPLAGAGELFF.

This clone was recorded once. This chain joins TRBV7-9 and TRBJ1-2; the D is unclear. Germline lookup yields CDR1 SEHNR and CDR2 FQNEAQ (reference sequence). V lost 5 bases and J lost 0, with 10 bases in between. This CDR3 spans 14 amino acids. The DNA for the CDR3 is TGTGCCAGCAGCATCCCCTTTTCTAACTATGGCTACACCTTC. It is translated as CASSIPFSNYGYTF. The complete variable domain, with remaining parts taken from reference TRBV7-9 and TRBJ1-2, reads DTGVSQNPRHKITKRGQNVTFRCDPISEHNRLYWYRQTLGQGPEFLTYFQNEAQLEKSRLLSDRFSAERPKGSFSTLEIQRTEQGDSAMYLCASSIPFSNYGYTFGSGTRLTVV.

This chain links TRBV12-3 or TRBV12-4 with TRBJ1-1, with D perhaps matching TRBD1 (6 bases). The CDR3 has 12 amino acids. Deletions cut 6 bases from V and 11 bases from J, with 16 bases between. The CDR3 DNA sequence: TGTGCCAGCAGAAATGACAGGTACCAGGCTTTCTTT. It encodes CASRNDRYQAFF.

J is TRBJ2-3 and V is TRBV29-1; 9 bases are a match to TRBD1. CDR1 and CDR2 (germline): SQVTM, ANQGSEA. The CDR3 length is 14 residues. V lost 7 bases, J lost 6 bases, and 11 bases stayed unmatched. CDR3 nucleotides: TGCAGCGCCCAGTCGGACAGGGGATACGATACGCAGTATTTT. This sequence encodes CSAQSDRGYDTQYF.

The chain employs TRBV7-9 and TRBJ2-2, with TRBD2 matching over 9 bases. CDR3 length equals 15 residues. The V segment lost 10 bases and the J segment 5 bases; nucleotides outside the gene matches: 11. The V gene's germline CDR1 is SEHNR and CDR2 FQNEAQ (reference sequence). The CDR3 nucleotides read TGTGCCATCGTCCGGACTAGCGTATCAACCGGGGAGCTGTTTTTT. Translating gives CAIVRTSVSTGELFF.

The chain recombines TRBV28 with TRBJ1-2; 10 bases map to TRBD1. The V segment lost 7 bases and the J segment 3 bases; nucleotides outside the gene matches: 5. The CDR3 sequence is 14 residues long. CDR1 MDHEN and CDR2 SYDVKM come from the germline V gene. The CDR3 here is CASNGQGVDYGYTF. CDR3 coding DNA: TGTGCCAGCAACGGACAGGGGGTTGACTATGGCTACACCTTC.

As for this clone: Being one base from a much bigger clone, this may be a read error. This chain uses TRBV7-6 with TRBJ2-7; D gene unclear. The V end lost 1 base, the J end lost 6 bases, and 4 bases lay between the germline ends. CDR1 and CDR2 from the germline V gene are SGHVS and FNYEAQ. This CDR3 contains 11 residues. CDR3 sequence reads: CASSLGLEQYF. CDR3 DNA: TGTGCCAGCAGCTTAGGGCTCGAGCAGTACTTC.

The J gene is TRBJ2-5, the V gene TRBV30; 7 bases line up with TRBD2. V shed 4 bases and J 5 bases; nucleotides not matched to a gene: 10. The germline V gene has CDR1 GTSNPN and CDR2 SVGIG (reference sequence). CDR3 length equals 14 residues. The CDR3 is CAWTFQGSGETQYF. In DNA, the CDR3 is TGTGCCTGGACCTTCCAGGGTAGCGGGGAGACCCAGTACTTC.

This clone was picked up a small number of times. The chain joins TRBV2 to TRBJ2-7; 10 nucleotides line up with TRBD2. From germline, CDR1 is SNHLY and CDR2 FYNNEI. The junction had 4 bases not matched to a gene; V was cut back by 3 bases and J by 2 bases. The CDR3 extends over 15 amino acids. The CDR3 nucleotides read TGTGCCAGCAGTGAGGCCGGGACTAGCGCCTACGAGCAGTACTTC. It encodes CASSEAGTSAYEQYF.

The chain is built from TRBV18 and TRBJ2-3, with 8 positions matching TRBD2. The germline V gene encodes CDR1 KGHSH and CDR2 LQKENI. The CDR3 runs 15 residues. V lost 5 bases to trimming and J lost 3 bases; unmatched junction nucleotides: 7. The CDR3 DNA follows: TGTGCCAGCTCATCCGTAGCGGGATCGACAGATACGCAGTATTTT. Its translation is CASSSVAGSTDTQYF.

The chain links TRBV6-6 to TRBJ1-1; D is uncertain. Trimming took off 2 bases at V and 0 bases at J, with 7 bases between the two ends. Per the germline V gene, CDR1 is MNHNY and CDR2 is SVGAGI (reference sequence). This CDR3 is 14 amino acids long. The CDR3 protein is CASSYTEMNTEAFF. In nucleotides, the CDR3 is TGTGCCAGCAGTTACACAGAAATGAACACTGAAGCTTTCTTT.

The rearrangement uses TRBV19 and TRBJ2-7, with 10 bases lining up with TRBD2. Germline V CDR1 and CDR2: LNHDA, SQIVND (reference sequence). The CDR3 extends over 18 amino acids. V shed 6 bases and J 11 bases; nucleotides not matched to a gene: 25. CDR3 sequence (DNA): TGTGCCAGTAGAAAAGGGACCGCGAAGCGGCCTAGCGGGGGAGCAAAGTACTTC. Translation gives CASRKGTAKRPSGGAKYF. Looking up the rest from reference TRBV19 and TRBJ2-7 gives the full variable domain: DGGITQSPKYLFRKEGQNVTLSCEQNLNHDAMYWYRQDPGQGLRLIYYSQIVNDFQKGDIAEGYSVSREKKESFPLTVTSAQKNPTAFYLCASRKGTAKRPSGGAKYFGPGTRLTVT.

V is TRBV28 and J is TRBJ2-1; 8 bases fit TRBD1. Trimming removed 6 bases from V and 9 bases from J; junction bases left unmatched: 13. Germline CDR1 is MDHEN and CDR2 is SYDVKM. This CDR3 region has 15 residues. The CDR3 DNA is TGTGCCAGCAGAACCCCCGGACAGGGATCGGGTGAGCAGTTCTTC. Amino acid sequence: CASRTPGQGSGEQFF.

The V gene is TRBV11-2, the J gene TRBJ2-3; 10 bases line up with TRBD2. J was trimmed by 4 bases and V by 7 bases; bases with no gene match: 8. The CDR3 loop spans 15 amino acids. Germline lookup yields CDR1 SGHAT and CDR2 FQNNGV. The CDR3 DNA is TGTGCCAGCACCCCCACTAGCGGGGTAGCAGATACGCAGTATTTT. Protein product: CASTPTSGVADTQYF.

This chain uses TRBV9 with TRBJ2-1; D is uncertain. V lost 0 bases to trimming and J lost 10 bases, with 17 bases between them. Germline V lookup: CDR1 SGDLS, CDR2 YYNGEE. CDR3 length: 15 amino acids. The CDR3 bases are TGTGCCAGCAGCGTAGCCTCGACTTCCTACTGGGAGCAGTTCTTC. This gives the protein CASSVASTSYWEQFF.

This clone has a single count. V and J are TRBV7-8 and TRBJ1-1; weak D call: TRBD1 (6 bases). The germline V gene encodes CDR1 SGHVS and CDR2 FQNEAQ. Trimming took 2 bases from V and 6 from J, leaving 16 bases between them. The CDR3 loop spans 15 amino acids. CDR3 residues: CASSLQGRIGSEAFF. The CDR3 bases are TGTGCCAGCAGCTTACAGGGGCGTATTGGTTCTGAAGCTTTCTTT.

The CDR3 spells CASSLRGGGAFF. CDR3 coding DNA: TGTGCCAGCAGCTTACGAGGCGGGGGAGCTTTCTTT. The genes are TRBV11-2 and TRBJ1-1, with TRBD1 as a possible D gene (5 bases). Trimming pared 2 bases from V and 10 bases from J, leaving 11 bases between. The CDR3 runs 12 residues. CDR1 and CDR2 from the germline V gene are SGHAT and FQNNGV.

The CDR3, as DNA: TGTGCCAGCAGTGGTAGTTCGGACACCGGGGAGCTGTTTTTT. As protein: CASSGSSDTGELFF. The chain couples TRBV2 to TRBJ2-2; D is unclear. The CDR3 extends over 14 amino acids. In germline, CDR1 is SNHLY, CDR2 FYNNEI. V shed 4 bases and J shed 3 bases, with 9 bases lying between them.

This rearrangement joins TRBV9 to TRBJ1-2, with D unclear. CDR3 size: 13 residues. CDR1 SGDLS and CDR2 YYNGEE come from the germline V gene. V gave up 0 bases and J gave up 5 bases, with 8 bases separating them. The CDR3 spells CASSVDSLYGYTF. In DNA, the CDR3 is TGTGCCAGCAGCGTAGACAGTCTATATGGCTACACCTTC.

A single count supports this clone. The CDR3 sequence: CASSSGSYEQYF. The CDR3 nucleotides read TGTGCCAGCAGTAGCGGGAGCTACGAGCAGTACTTC. The chain employs TRBV6-5 and TRBJ2-7, with TRBD2 matching over 8 bases. The V segment lost 5 bases and the J segment 3 bases; nucleotides outside the gene matches: 0. CDR1 and CDR2 (germline): MNHEY, SVGAGI. The length of the CDR3 is 12 residues.

This chain connects TRBV7-9 to TRBJ2-1; TRBD2 agrees at 9 bases. V was clipped by 6 bases and J by 7 bases; unmatched bases: 13. The CDR3 has 16 residues. Per the germline V gene, CDR1 is SEHNR and CDR2 is FQNEAQ (reference sequence). CDR3 coding DNA: TGTGCCAGCAGTCGTAGTAGCGGGAGCTTAGGGAATGAGCAGTTCTTC. Its protein is CASSRSSGSLGNEQFF.